The rows below give T cell receptor beta chains drawn from one sample of a study of blood T cell repertoires in COVID-19. Clones were sequenced by immunoSEQ multiplex PCR, and TCRdb holds only the in-frame ones, with some missing. The data contain around 250,000 clones, 75% to 90% of them singletons. Specimen: PBMCs or T cells enriched from blood (not recorded which). Receptors were obtained from a woman between 40 and 50 years old who had been exposed to COVID-19. Each CDR3 is given with its conserved first and last residue. A D gene is named only where the DNA matches it firmly. Clone size is not always given. Where it is, it says once, few, many or a class for expanded clones.

length: 14
V: TRBV10-3
D: NA
size: NA
J: TRBJ2-7
CDR3: CAISPGHFSYEQYF
DNA: TGTGCCATCAGCCCGGGACACTTCTCCTACGAGCAGTACTTC

length: 13
V: TRBV29-1
D: TRBD1
size: NA
J: TRBJ2-1
CDR3: CSGERTGVNEQFF
DNA: TGCAGCGGTGAAAGGACAGGGGTCAATGAGCAGTTCTTC

length: 17
V: TRBV28
D: NA
size: NA
J: TRBJ1-2
CDR3: CASSLPSAGAALGGYTF
DNA: TGTGCCAGCAGTTTACCCTCGGCAGGGGCAGCGTTGGGTGGCTACACCTTC

length: 15
V: TRBV13
D: TRBD1
size: NA
J: TRBJ2-1
CDR3: CASSWRDRIYNEQFF
DNA: TGTGCCAGCAGCTGGCGGGACAGGATCTACAATGAGCAGTTCTTC

length: 14
V: TRBV4-1
D: NA
size: NA
J: TRBJ1-5
CDR3: CASSQTVSNQPQHF
DNA: TGCGCCAGCAGCCAAACTGTATCTAATCAGCCCCAGCATTTT

length: 15
V: TRBV9
D: NA
size: NA
J: TRBJ1-3
CDR3: CASSVASYSGNTIYF
DNA: TGTGCCAGCAGCGTAGCTTCCTACTCTGGAAACACCATATATTTT

length: 18
V: TRBV9
D: TRBD2
size: NA
J: TRBJ2-1
CDR3: CASSPRGASGIGYNEQFF
DNA: TGTGCCAGCAGCCCCCGGGGAGCTAGCGGGATTGGGTACAATGAGCAGTTCTTC

length: 13
V: TRBV14
D: TRBD1
size: NA
J: TRBJ1-2
CDR3: CASSQADRAGYTF
DNA: TGTGCCAGCAGCCAAGCGGACAGGGCGGGCTACACCTTC

length: 16
V: TRBV4-3
D: NA
size: NA
J: TRBJ2-2
CDR3: CASSQVRGRSSGELFF
DNA: TGCGCCAGCAGCCAGGTTAGGGGCCGTTCTAGCGGGGAGCTGTTTTTT

length: 14
V: TRBV5-1
D: TRBD1
size: few
J: TRBJ2-3
CDR3: CASSWGQSGDTQYF
DNA: TGCGCCAGCAGCTGGGGACAGTCGGGAGATACGCAGTATTTT

length: 15
V: TRBV4-3
D: NA
size: NA
J: TRBJ1-1
CDR3: CASSQDGGGDTEAFF
DNA: TGCGCCAGCAGCCAAGATGGTGGCGGAGACACTGAAGCTTTCTTT

length: 15
V: TRBV5-1
D: TRBD2
size: NA
J: TRBJ2-5
CDR3: CASSKGTSGMETQYF
DNA: TGTGCCAGCAGCAAAGGGACTAGCGGGATGGAGACCCAGTACTTC

length: 17
V: TRBV7-9
D: TRBD2
size: NA
J: TRBJ2-3
CDR3: CASSALGLAGGAATQYF
DNA: TGTGCCAGCAGCGCATTAGGACTAGCGGGGGGAGCTGCTACGCAGTATTTT

length: 17
V: TRBV5-1
D: TRBD2
size: NA
J: TRBJ2-1
CDR3: CASSFDRTSGSYNEQFF
DNA: TGTGCCAGCAGCTTTGACAGGACTAGCGGTTCCTACAATGAGCAGTTCTTC

length: 14
V: TRBV19
D: NA
size: NA
J: TRBJ1-1
CDR3: CASSQGSVSTEAFF
DNA: TGTGCCAGTAGTCAGGGTTCTGTGAGCACTGAAGCTTTCTTT

length: 11
V: TRBV14
D: NA
size: NA
J: TRBJ2-1
CDR3: CASSLLEEQFF
DNA: TGTGCCAGCAGCCTCCTAGAGGAGCAGTTCTTC

length: 15
V: TRBV19
D: TRBD1
size: NA
J: TRBJ1-2
CDR3: CASRPEPGGLYGYTF
DNA: TGTGCCAGTCGCCCCGAACCAGGGGGCCTTTATGGCTACACCTTC

length: 12
V: TRBV12-3/TRBV12-4
D: NA
size: NA
J: TRBJ2-1
CDR3: CATSTGFDEQFF
DNA: TGTGCCACGTCGACAGGCTTCGATGAGCAGTTCTTC

length: 15
V: TRBV19
D: NA
size: NA
J: TRBJ1-3
CDR3: CASSRQYLSGNTIYF
DNA: TGTGCCAGTAGTCGACAGTACCTCTCTGGAAACACCATATATTTT

length: 13
V: TRBV29-1
D: NA
size: NA
J: TRBJ2-7
CDR3: CSVVGSGYDEQYF
DNA: TGCAGCGTTGTCGGTTCAGGTTACGACGAGCAGTACTTC

length: 15
V: TRBV18
D: NA
size: NA
J: TRBJ1-5
CDR3: CASSPGTSGNQPQHF
DNA: TGTGCCAGCTCCCCGGGAACCTCTGGCAATCAGCCCCAGCATTTT

length: 16
V: TRBV7-8
D: TRBD1
size: NA
J: TRBJ1-5
CDR3: CASRPTGAPSNQPQHF
DNA: TGTGCCAGCAGACCTACAGGGGCCCCTAGCAATCAGCCCCAGCATTTT

length: 13
V: TRBV30
D: NA
size: NA
J: TRBJ1-5
CDR3: CAWSAKHNQPQHF
DNA: TGTGCCTGGAGTGCCAAACACAATCAGCCCCAGCATTTT

length: 14
V: TRBV9
D: NA
size: NA
J: TRBJ2-1
CDR3: CASSPWGGRDEQFF
DNA: TGTGCCAGCAGCCCCTGGGGGGGGCGCGATGAGCAGTTCTTC

length: 14
V: TRBV2
D: TRBD1
size: NA
J: TRBJ1-2
CDR3: CASSRDRDNYGYTF
DNA: TGTGCCAGCAGTAGGGACAGGGATAACTATGGCTACACCTTC

length: 14
V: TRBV5-1
D: TRBD1
size: NA
J: TRBJ1-2
CDR3: CASSLGQGAHGYTF
DNA: TGCGCCAGCAGCTTGGGACAGGGGGCGCATGGCTACACCTTC

length: 14
V: TRBV13
D: TRBD1
size: NA
J: TRBJ2-5
CDR3: CASEGQGGRGTQYF
DNA: TGTGCCAGCGAAGGACAGGGGGGACGGGGGACCCAGTACTTC

length: 13
V: TRBV29-1
D: TRBD1
size: NA
J: TRBJ1-2
CDR3: CSVIGQGNYGYTF
DNA: TGCAGCGTTATAGGACAGGGGAACTATGGCTACACCTTC

length: 14
V: TRBV3-1/TRBV3-2
D: TRBD2
size: NA
J: TRBJ2-3
CDR3: CASSPSGDTDTQYF
DNA: TGTGCCAGCAGCCCTAGCGGGGATACAGATACGCAGTATTTT

length: 13
V: TRBV20-1
D: NA
size: once
J: TRBJ2-2
CDR3: CSARDSIAGELFF
DNA: TGCAGTGCTCGTGACAGTATCGCCGGGGAGCTGTTTTTT

length: 14
V: TRBV6-5
D: TRBD1
size: NA
J: TRBJ1-6
CDR3: CASSSQGAWSPLHF
DNA: TGTGCCAGCAGTTCCCAGGGGGCTTGGTCACCCCTCCACTTT

length: 18
V: TRBV9
D: TRBD1
size: NA
J: TRBJ1-2
CDR3: CASSDHSRDSDPNYGYTF
DNA: TGTGCCAGCAGCGACCATAGCCGGGACAGCGACCCAAACTATGGCTACACCTTC

length: 13
V: TRBV27
D: TRBD1
size: NA
J: TRBJ1-2
CDR3: CASSFRQGFGYTF
DNA: TGTGCCAGCAGTTTCCGACAGGGATTTGGCTACACCTTC

length: 15
V: TRBV18
D: NA
size: once
J: TRBJ2-1
CDR3: CASSPRQVSYNEQFF
DNA: TGTGCCAGCTCACCACGACAGGTCTCCTACAATGAGCAGTTCTTC

length: 13
V: TRBV28
D: NA
size: NA
J: TRBJ1-1
CDR3: CASSPPVSTEAFF
DNA: TGTGCCAGCAGCCCCCCCGTGAGCACTGAAGCTTTCTTT

length: 14
V: TRBV18
D: TRBD1
size: once
J: TRBJ1-4
CDR3: CASSPGQRNEKLFF
DNA: TGTGCCAGCTCACCGGGACAGCGTAATGAAAAACTGTTTTTT

length: 16
V: TRBV11-3
D: NA
size: NA
J: TRBJ2-1
CDR3: CASSPRAGEAYNEQFF
DNA: TGTGCCAGCAGCCCCCGGGCGGGCGAGGCCTACAATGAGCAGTTCTTC

length: 19
V: TRBV7-8
D: TRBD2
size: NA
J: TRBJ2-1
CDR3: CASSLGVAGGLGSYNEQFF
DNA: TGTGCCAGCAGCTTAGGGGTAGCGGGGGGGCTGGGCTCCTACAATGAGCAGTTCTTC

length: 14
V: TRBV7-3
D: NA
size: NA
J: TRBJ2-2
CDR3: CASSPALNTGELFF
DNA: TGTGCCAGCAGCCCCGCACTAAACACCGGGGAGCTGTTTTTT

length: 14
V: TRBV6-5
D: TRBD2
size: NA
J: TRBJ2-1
CDR3: CASSRLAGVNEQFF
DNA: TGTGCCAGCAGCCGACTAGCGGGAGTCAATGAGCAGTTCTTC

length: 15
V: TRBV11-3
D: NA
size: NA
J: TRBJ1-1
CDR3: CASSLVWSRVTEAFF
DNA: TGTGCCAGCAGCTTAGTATGGTCGCGTGTCACTGAAGCTTTCTTT

length: 16
V: TRBV24-1
D: TRBD1
size: once
J: TRBJ1-5
CDR3: CATSDNMDRVYQPQHF
DNA: TGTGCCACCAGTGATAATATGGACAGGGTCTATCAGCCCCAGCATTTT

length: 12
V: TRBV19
D: NA
size: few
J: TRBJ2-2
CDR3: CASRSSTGELFF
DNA: TGTGCCAGTAGGAGTTCAACCGGGGAGCTGTTTTTT

length: 14
V: TRBV6-1
D: NA
size: few
J: TRBJ2-7
CDR3: CASSDEGFSYEQYF
DNA: TGTGCCAGCAGTGATGAGGGCTTCTCCTACGAGCAGTACTTC

length: 13
V: TRBV6-5
D: TRBD1
size: once
J: TRBJ1-2
CDR3: CASSDRGLYGYTF
DNA: TGTGCCAGCAGCGACAGGGGGCTCTATGGCTACACCTTC

length: 16
V: TRBV4-3
D: TRBD1
size: NA
J: TRBJ1-6
CDR3: CASSPDWTGANSPLHF
DNA: TGCGCCAGCAGCCCAGACTGGACAGGGGCGAACTCACCCCTCCACTTT

length: 16
V: TRBV11-2
D: NA
size: few
J: TRBJ2-3
CDR3: CASSLGSVEGTDTQYF
DNA: TGTGCCAGCAGCTTGGGAAGCGTGGAGGGCACAGATACGCAGTATTTT

length: 17
V: TRBV5-4
D: NA
size: NA
J: TRBJ1-6
CDR3: CASTLSPGGQYNSPLHF
DNA: TGTGCCAGCACTTTATCACCGGGGGGACAATATAATTCACCCCTCCACTTT

length: 12
V: TRBV11-3
D: NA
size: NA
J: TRBJ1-2
CDR3: CASSFSFYGYTF
DNA: TGTGCCAGCAGCTTTAGCTTTTATGGCTACACCTTC